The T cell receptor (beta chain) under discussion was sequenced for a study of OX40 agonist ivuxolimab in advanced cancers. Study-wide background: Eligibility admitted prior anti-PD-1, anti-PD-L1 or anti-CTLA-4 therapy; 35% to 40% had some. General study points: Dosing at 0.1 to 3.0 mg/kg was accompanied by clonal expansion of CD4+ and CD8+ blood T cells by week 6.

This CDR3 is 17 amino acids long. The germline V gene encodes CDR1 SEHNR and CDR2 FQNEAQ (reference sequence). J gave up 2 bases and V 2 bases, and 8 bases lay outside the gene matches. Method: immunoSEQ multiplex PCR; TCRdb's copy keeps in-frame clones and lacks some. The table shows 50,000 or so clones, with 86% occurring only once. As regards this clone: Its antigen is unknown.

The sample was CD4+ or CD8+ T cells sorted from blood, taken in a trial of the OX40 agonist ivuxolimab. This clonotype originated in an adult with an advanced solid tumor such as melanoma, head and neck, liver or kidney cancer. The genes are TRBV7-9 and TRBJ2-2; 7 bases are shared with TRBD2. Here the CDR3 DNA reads TGTGCCAGCAGCTTATGGGCGGGAGTTGGTAACACCGGGGAGCTGTTTTTT. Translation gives CASSLWAGVGNTGELFF.